One sample yielded the 32 T cell receptor beta chains listed below, sequenced in a study of identical twins. TCRdb called the 5' RACE reads again in MiXCR, with one record for every CDR3 protein. This sample yields 300,000 to 400,000 distinct CDR3 sequences, of which roughly an eighth are seen a single time; 7.2% belongs to the top ten. These data were likewise used in another study, on yellow fever vaccine responses in identical twins.

The sequenced sample was CD8+ T cells sorted from blood. All receptors come from a woman aged 18-35 years in good health.

The chain uses TRBV14 and TRBJ1-1; TRBD1 might be the D (5 bases). This CDR3 comprises 18 residues. The germline gives CDR1 SGHDN, CDR2 FVKESK. With 2 bases removed from V and 8 bases from J, the gap between germline ends came to 27 bases. CDR3 in amino acids: CASSQRPQGGAVGREAFF. The CDR3 nucleotides read TGTGCCAGCAGCCAAAGACCGCAGGGAGGAGCAGTTGGAAGGGAAGCTTTCTTT.

V gene TRBV20-1 combines with J gene TRBJ2-7, with D possibly being TRBD1 (6 bases). Trimming shortened V by 0 bases and J by 2 bases, and 11 bases separated the two germline ends. CDR1 and CDR2 (germline): DFQATT, SNEGSKA (reference sequence). The CDR3 totals 14 residues. Here the CDR3 DNA reads TGCAGTGCTAGAGATACGGGACAAGCCTACGAGCAGTACTTC. This codes for CSARDTGQAYEQYF.

There are a few counts of this clonotype. V usage is TRBV19 and J usage is TRBJ1-5; weak D call: TRBD1 (6 bases). Germline CDR1 is LNHDA and CDR2 is SQIVND (reference sequence). The CDR3 covers 14 residues. Trimming stripped 8 bases from V and 5 bases from J, with 16 bases between. In DNA, the CDR3 is TGTGCCAGTCAACCGGGGGCGGAGTATCAGCCCCAGCATTTT. The encoded protein is CASQPGAEYQPQHF.

This clonotype showed up just a few times. The chain combines TRBV7-9 with TRBJ2-4, with unresolved D. This CDR3 spans 11 amino acids. Between the trimmed V and J ends, which lost 1 base and 14 bases, there was a span of 9 bases. Germline CDR1 and CDR2: SEHNR and FQNEAQ (reference sequence). CDR3 sequence reads: CASSLEGKEYF. Here the CDR3 DNA reads TGTGCCAGCAGCTTAGAGGGCAAGGAGTACTTC.

This clonotype came up a few times. The rearrangement joins TRBV10-3 to TRBJ2-1, with 7 bases identical to TRBD2. CDR1 is ENHRY, CDR2 SYGVKD, per germline. The V segment lost 7 bases and the J segment 6 bases; nucleotides outside the gene matches: 9. This CDR3 has 14 amino acids. The CDR3 region has the DNA TGTGCCATCACTAGGACTAGGGCCCCCAATGAGCAGTTCTTC. Translating it yields CAITRTRAPNEQFF.

This chain links TRBV20-1 with TRBJ2-1; the match to TRBD2 covers 7 bases. This CDR3 is built from 14 residues. The ends lost 1 base at V and 5 bases at J; junction bases unmatched: 5. Germline CDR1 and CDR2: DFQATT and SNEGSKA (reference sequence). The CDR3 loop is CSARVGRIDNEQFF. DNA for the CDR3: TGCAGTGCTAGAGTCGGGAGGATCGACAATGAGCAGTTCTTC.

The chain combines TRBV10-1 with TRBJ2-7; 9 bases are shared with TRBD1. The length of the CDR3 is 15 residues. Germline loops: CDR1 WNHNN, CDR2 SYGVQD (reference sequence). V gave up 7 bases and J gave up 4 bases; unmatched junction bases: 11. CDR3 nucleotide sequence: TGCGCCAGCAACCAGGGACAGGGCGGCCCATACGAGCAGTACGTC. Protein: CASNQGQGGPYEQYV.

This clonotype was seen only a few times. This chain links TRBV5-1 with TRBJ2-2; possible D gene TRBD1, 6 bases. The CDR3 is made up of 17 amino acids. V was clipped by 2 bases and J by 4 bases, with 18 bases between them. Germline V gene lookup returns CDR1 SGHRS and CDR2 YFSETQ. The CDR3 spells CASSFDRNTVGTGELFF. The CDR3 nucleotides read TGCGCCAGCAGCTTCGACAGGAACACGGTGGGCACCGGGGAGCTGTTTTTT.

About this clonotype itself: A much larger clone sits a single nucleotide away, making a read error possible. This sequence joins TRBV6-4 and TRBJ2-2; D remains unclear. Looked up from germline, CDR1 is MRHNA and CDR2 is SNTAGT. The CDR3 runs 13 residues. Deletions cut 2 bases from V and 0 bases from J, with 1 base between. In DNA form, the CDR3 reads TGTGCCAGCAGTGACACGAACACCGGGGAGCTGTTTTTT. Translated, it gives CASSDTNTGELFF.

The chain couples TRBV4-1 to TRBJ2-1; D is ambiguous. This CDR3 is built from 13 residues. Deletions cut 1 base from V and 6 bases from J, with 7 bases between. Germline V gene sequence: CDR1 MGHRA, CDR2 YSYEKL. The CDR3 sequence: CASSQALTNEQFF. In DNA, the CDR3 is TGCGCCAGCAGCCAAGCACTCACCAATGAGCAGTTCTTC.

This clonotype was counted at least ten times. An end of the junction does not agree with germline; a read error may underlie this. This chain connects TRBV15 to TRBJ2-7, with D possibly TRBD1 on 5 matching bases. Germline-derived CDR1 and CDR2 are LNHNV and YYDKDF (reference sequence). This CDR3 has 12 residues. The CDR3 nucleotides read TGTGCCACCAGTCAGGGCGTTGTGGCCTCTTTCTTC. Its translation: CATSQGVVASFF.

V usage is TRBV5-6 and J usage is TRBJ1-5; D gene ambiguous. The germline gives CDR1 SGHDT, CDR2 YYEEEE. Trimming removed 2 bases from V and 11 bases from J, with 17 bases in between. There are 14 residues in the CDR3. The CDR3 region is CASSFGLGPGAQHF. In DNA form, the CDR3 reads TGTGCCAGCAGCTTCGGGTTGGGCCCTGGGGCCCAGCATTTT.

This clonotype was detected a few times. The DNA for the CDR3 is TGTGCCAGCGGGGACAGCGTCAATGAGCAGTTCTTC. Protein product: CASGDSVNEQFF. The chain recombines TRBV7-9 with TRBJ2-1; TRBD1 agrees at 7 bases. CDR1 and CDR2 (germline): SEHNR, FQNEAQ (reference sequence). The CDR3 covers 12 residues. With 8 bases clipped from V and 6 bases from J, the junction kept 4 bases outside the gene matches.

This clonotype has a handful of counts. The chain is built from TRBV15 and TRBJ1-1; TRBD1 is a possible D gene (5 bases). The CDR3 has 14 residues. CDR1 and CDR2 from the germline V gene are LNHNV and YYDKDF (reference sequence). V lost 2 bases and J lost 2, with 9 bases in between. CDR3 in DNA: TGTGCCACCAGCAGAAGAGGGGTCAACACTGAAGCTTTCTTT. Its translation: CATSRRGVNTEAFF.

In DNA, the CDR3 is TGCGCCAGCAGCATAAACAGGGGTAGCTACGAGCAGTACTTC. Encoded protein: CASSINRGSYEQYF. J is TRBJ2-7 and V is TRBV5-1; 7 positions match TRBD1. J was trimmed by 3 bases and V by 4 bases; bases with no gene match: 7. This CDR3 has 14 residues. Germline assignment: CDR1 SGHRS and CDR2 YFSETQ.

This clonotype was detected ten times or more. V usage is TRBV20-1 and J usage is TRBJ2-1, with D possibly matching TRBD2 (6 bases). Germline values: CDR1 DFQATT, CDR2 SNEGSKA (reference sequence). The V end lost 5 bases, the J end lost 10 bases, and 15 bases lay between the germline ends. The CDR3 sequence is 12 residues long. The CDR3 loop reads CSAGDWVGEQFF. For the CDR3, the DNA is TGCAGTGCTGGGGACTGGGTCGGGGAGCAGTTCTTC.

The CDR3 loop reads CASSEQGRNTEAFF. The CDR3, as DNA: TGTGCCAGCAGTGAACAGGGTCGGAACACTGAAGCTTTCTTT. The genes are TRBV25-1 and TRBJ1-1; possibly TRBD1 for D (5 bases). There are 14 residues in the CDR3. V was pared by 2 bases and J by 1 base, with 8 bases between. The germline gives CDR1 MGHDK, CDR2 SYGVNS.

The CDR3 DNA follows: TGTGCCAGCAGTGAACTAGAGGGGGAAGATTACGAGCAGTACTTC. It codes for CASSELEGEDYEQYF. The rearrangement uses TRBV2 and TRBJ2-7, with D possibly being TRBD1 (6 bases). Germline V lookup: CDR1 SNHLY, CDR2 FYNNEI. V shed 2 bases and J shed 4 bases, with 15 bases lying between them. The CDR3 has 15 residues. Drawing the rest from reference TRBV2 and TRBJ2-7, the complete variable domain is EPEVTQTPSHQVTQMGQEVILRCVPISNHLYFYWYRQILGQKVEFLVSFYNNEISEKSEIFDDQFSVERPDGSNFTLKIRSTKLEDSAMYFCASSELEGEDYEQYFGPGTRLTVT.

The sample holds a few counts of this clonotype. This chain links TRBV28 with TRBJ1-1; D remains unclear. Trimming removed 7 bases from V and 5 bases from J, with 8 bases in between. Germline V gene sequence: CDR1 MDHEN, CDR2 SYDVKM. This CDR3 has 11 residues. The CDR3 is CASTAPTEAFF. CDR3 in DNA: TGTGCCAGCACCGCTCCTACTGAAGCTTTCTTT.

This clonotype showed up just a few times. This chain joins TRBV27 and TRBJ2-3; tentatively, D is TRBD1 (8 bases). CDR1 and CDR2 (germline): MNHEY, SMNVEV (reference sequence). The V gene lost 3 bases and the J gene lost 1 base, with 14 bases spanning the gap. This CDR3 region has 16 residues. CDR3 coding DNA: TGTGCCAGCAGTTTGCAGGGGGCGGGGGGCACAGATACGCAGTATTTT. This encodes CASSLQGAGGTDTQYF.

This clonotype was recorded a few times. The V gene is TRBV4-1, the J gene TRBJ2-5; TRBD2 matches at 12 bases. The CDR3 runs 17 residues. In germline, CDR1 is MGHRA, CDR2 YSYEKL. V was pared by 3 bases and J by 5 bases, with 10 bases of the junction left unmatched. CDR3 in amino acids: CASSQNLAGGPGETQYF. The CDR3 DNA follows: TGCGCCAGCAGCCAGAATCTAGCGGGGGGGCCTGGCGAGACCCAGTACTTC.

The chain combines TRBV7-9 with TRBJ2-3; a possible D gene is TRBD1 (6 bases). Trimming left V 5 bases short and J 0 bases short, with 15 bases between. Germline CDR1 reads SEHNR; CDR2 reads FQNEAQ (reference sequence). The CDR3 is 16 amino acids. CDR3 nucleotides: TGTGCCAGCAGCCCGCGAGGGGGATCTAGCACAGATACGCAGTATTTT. Translation: CASSPRGGSSTDTQYF.

This clonotype occurred many times. The gene calls are TRBV7-9 and TRBJ1-4, with D possibly matching TRBD1 (5 bases). The germline V and J ends were trimmed by 6 bases and 11 bases, with 28 bases remaining between them. Germline CDR1 reads SEHNR; CDR2 reads FQNEAQ (reference sequence). This CDR3 region has 17 residues. The CDR3 is CASSPGGPRAPFGKLFF. Here the CDR3 DNA reads TGTGCCAGCAGTCCCGGAGGCCCCAGGGCTCCCTTTGGGAAACTGTTTTTT.

The chain uses TRBV6-2 or TRBV6-3 and TRBJ2-1, with TRBD2 matching 14 bases. V shed 4 bases, J shed 9 bases, and the junction held 8 bases outside the gene matches. The CDR3 spans 16 residues. Germline CDR1 MNHEY, CDR2 SVGEGT. CDR3 nucleotides: TGTGCCAGCAGTTCGACGGGACTAGCGGGAGAAGGTGAGCAGTTCTTC. This codes for CASSSTGLAGEGEQFF.

This chain connects TRBV6-1 to TRBJ2-2; 12 nucleotides match TRBD2. The germline CDR1 and CDR2 sequences are MNHNS and SASEGT. The CDR3 is 15 amino acids. Trimming took 6 bases from V and 3 from J; bases not matched to a gene: 2. The CDR3 DNA follows: TGTGCCAGCAGGAGACTAGCGGGAGACACCGGGGAGCTGTTTTTT. It encodes CASRRLAGDTGELFF.

This clonotype has just a few counts. The chain employs TRBV20-1 and TRBJ2-2; 7 nucleotides line up with TRBD1. Germline CDR1 DFQATT, CDR2 SNEGSKA (reference sequence). With V trimmed by 3 bases and J by 4 bases, 8 bases remained unmatched. CDR3 length: 15 amino acids. DNA of the CDR3: TGCAGTGCTAGTAACAGGGGACCGGGCACCGGGGAGCTGTTTTTT. Protein sequence: CSASNRGPGTGELFF.

This clonotype appeared a few times. The chain carries TRBV2 and TRBJ2-1; D might be TRBD2 (5 bases). Trimming stripped 6 bases from V and 5 bases from J, with 11 bases between. This CDR3 has 13 residues. Germline assignment: CDR1 SNHLY and CDR2 FYNNEI. This chain's CDR3 is CASRDGNNNEQFF. DNA for the CDR3: TGTGCCAGCAGGGACGGGAACAACAATGAGCAGTTCTTC.

This clonotype occurred a few times. The chain carries TRBV6-5 and TRBJ2-6; 8 bases line up with TRBD1. With V trimmed by 2 bases and J by 7 bases, 4 bases remained unmatched. CDR1 is MNHEY, CDR2 SVGAGI, per germline. The CDR3 is 15 amino acids. CDR3 bases: TGTGCCAGCAGTTACGGACAGGGTGGCGCCAACGTCCTGACTTTC. It specifies CASSYGQGGANVLTF.

This clonotype has just a few counts. V usage is TRBV28 and J usage is TRBJ2-3; D call uncertain. V lost 5 bases to trimming and J lost 4 bases, with 13 bases between them. Germline CDR1 and CDR2: MDHEN and SYDVKM. The CDR3 loop spans 14 amino acids. CDR3 in amino acids: CASSVSRGADTQYF. The CDR3 region has the DNA TGTGCCAGCAGTGTTAGCCGTGGAGCAGATACGCAGTATTTT.

The chain has TRBV5-1 and TRBJ2-3; D ambiguous. Trimming removed 3 bases from V and 2 bases from J, with 13 bases in between. The CDR3 spans 15 residues. In germline, CDR1 is SGHRS, CDR2 YFSETQ. CDR3 coding DNA: TGCGCCAGCAGCTCCCTTGACTGGGTCACAGATACGCAGTATTTT. Translating it yields CASSSLDWVTDTQYF.

This clonotype was detected a few times. The rearrangement uses TRBV7-2 and TRBJ2-1; 9 nucleotides align to TRBD2. The V gene's germline CDR1 is SGHTA and CDR2 FQGNSA. The CDR3 runs to 16 residues. J lost 5 bases, V lost 5 bases, and 10 bases had no gene match. CDR3 in amino acids: CASSTRAGGRDNEQFF. CDR3 nucleotide sequence: TGTGCCAGCAGCACCAGGGCGGGAGGGAGGGACAATGAGCAGTTCTTC. The whole variable domain, filled in from reference TRBV7-2 and TRBJ2-1, reads GAGVSQSPSNKVTEKGKDVELRCDPISGHTALYWYRQSLGQGLEFLIYFQGNSAPDKSGLPSDRFSAERTGGSVSTLTIQRTQQEDSAVYLCASSTRAGGRDNEQFFGPGTRLTVL.

This clonotype was seen ten or more times. The V call is TRBV5-5, the J call TRBJ2-1, with D tentatively TRBD2 (6 bases). Germline values: CDR1 SGHKS, CDR2 YYEKEE (reference sequence). Trimming took off 0 bases at V and 7 bases at J, with 17 bases between the two ends. The CDR3 runs to 16 residues. The CDR3 sequence: CASSLVRGTVSNEQFF. The DNA of the CDR3 is TGTGCCAGCAGCTTGGTCCGCGGGACCGTTTCTAATGAGCAGTTCTTC. The full variable domain, its missing parts supplied by reference TRBV5-5 and TRBJ2-1, is DAGVTQSPTHLIKTRGQQVTLRCSPISGHKSVSWYQQVLGQGPQFIFQYYEKEERGRGNFPDRFSARQFPNYSSELNVNALLLGDSALYLCASSLVRGTVSNEQFFGPGTRLTVL.